The rows below give T cell receptor beta chains drawn from one sample of a study of blood T cell repertoires in COVID-19. This table comes from immunoSEQ multiplex PCR, and its TCRdb copy is limited to in-frame clones, with some not included. The sample includes about 300,000 clones, around 86% of them seen just once. The sample comprised PBMCs or T cells enriched from blood (not recorded which). Receptors were obtained from a man in his 60s who had recovered from COVID-19. The CDR3 runs from the conserved cysteine through the conserved F or W. Fields, in order: J gene, V gene, clone size, D gene, CDR3 DNA, CDR3 protein. The D gene is left open where the match is weak. Not every row has a clone size; where given, it reads once, few, many or a size class.

j_call: TRBJ2-7
v_call: TRBV24-1
clone_size: .
d_call: TRBD1
cdr3_nt: TGTGCCACCAGTGATTTTAGGCACCCCCCAGACAGGGACTCCTACGAGCAGTACTTC
cdr3_aa: CATSDFRHPPDRDSYEQYF

j_call: TRBJ2-2
v_call: TRBV3-1/TRBV3-2
clone_size: once
d_call: .
cdr3_nt: TGTGCCAGCAGCGCTCCCGGGTGGCGGGACAACACCGGGGAGCTGTTTTTT
cdr3_aa: CASSAPGWRDNTGELFF

j_call: TRBJ1-5
v_call: TRBV3-1/TRBV3-2
clone_size: once
d_call: .
cdr3_nt: TGTGCCAGCAGTCACGAGGGAGGCATCAATCAGCCCCAGCATTTT
cdr3_aa: CASSHEGGINQPQHF

j_call: TRBJ1-1
v_call: TRBV18
clone_size: .
d_call: .
cdr3_nt: TGTGCCAGCTCACCACAGGGGTTGAACACTGAAGCTTTCTTT
cdr3_aa: CASSPQGLNTEAFF

j_call: TRBJ2-7
v_call: TRBV5-6
clone_size: .
d_call: TRBD1
cdr3_nt: TGTGCCAGCAGCGCCGGGACAGGGGTGTTTTACGAGCAGTACTTC
cdr3_aa: CASSAGTGVFYEQYF

j_call: TRBJ1-5
v_call: TRBV6-5
clone_size: .
d_call: .
cdr3_nt: TGTGCCAGCAGCCGACACGATAGCAATCAGCCCCAGCATTTT
cdr3_aa: CASSRHDSNQPQHF

j_call: TRBJ2-7
v_call: TRBV11-2
clone_size: .
d_call: .
cdr3_nt: TGTGCCAGCAGCTTAGGGCTAGCGCAGCCCGCCAGAGACGAGCAGTACTTC
cdr3_aa: CASSLGLAQPARDEQYF

j_call: TRBJ1-5
v_call: TRBV7-2
clone_size: .
d_call: TRBD1
cdr3_nt: TGTGCCAGCAGCTTTACCAGGGGGGGCAATCAGCCCCAGCATTTT
cdr3_aa: CASSFTRGGNQPQHF

j_call: TRBJ1-6
v_call: TRBV28
clone_size: .
d_call: .
cdr3_nt: TGTGCCAGCTCTTGGATACAGGTCTATTCACCCCTCCACTTT
cdr3_aa: CASSWIQVYSPLHF

j_call: TRBJ2-7
v_call: TRBV27
clone_size: .
d_call: TRBD1
cdr3_nt: TGTGCCAGCAGTCCTTACGGGACAGCCAGCTCCTACGAGCAGTACTTC
cdr3_aa: CASSPYGTASSYEQYF

j_call: TRBJ1-2
v_call: TRBV7-2
clone_size: .
d_call: .
cdr3_nt: TGTGCCAGCAGACCACCAGGGGTTGAAGGCTATGGCTACACCTTC
cdr3_aa: CASRPPGVEGYGYTF

j_call: TRBJ2-7
v_call: TRBV5-6
clone_size: .
d_call: TRBD2
cdr3_nt: TGTGCCAGCAGCTTGGGGACTAGCGGAAAGTACGAGCAGTACTTC
cdr3_aa: CASSLGTSGKYEQYF